The sequence of this T cell receptor beta chain was determined in a study of T cell changes during pregnancy in multiple sclerosis. The CDR3 has 13 amino acids. Per the germline V gene, CDR1 is MNHEY and CDR2 is SVGAGI. The V segment lost 0 bases and the J segment 9 bases; nucleotides outside the gene matches: 3. Sequenced by immunoSEQ multiplex PCR; TCRdb stores in-frame clones only, minus some. The sample yields around 42,000 clones, approximately 91% seen once. J is TRBJ1-1 and V is TRBV6-5, with 8 bases aligning to TRBD1. The TCR was taken from a female donor in good health, enrolled as a control in a pregnancy study. This sample comprised CD4+ T cells from peripheral blood mononuclear cells, obtained after pregnancy. In DNA, the CDR3 is TGTGCCAGCAGTTACTCCGGACAGGGACAAGCTTTCTTT. Translation: CASSYSGQGQAFF.